This T cell receptor (beta chain) was captured in a study of T cell changes during pregnancy in multiple sclerosis. Only in-frame clones appear in the TCRdb table, and some are missing; sequencing was by immunoSEQ multiplex PCR. The profile shows 40,000 to 55,000 clones, about 91% of them singletons. The CDR3 loop spans 13 amino acids. The TCR comes from a female donor with multiple sclerosis, enrolled in a pregnancy study. The source was CD8+ T cells from peripheral blood mononuclear cells, collected in the second trimester of pregnancy. The V gene is TRBV21-1, the J gene TRBJ2-1; the D segment call TRBD1 is taken from the table without a DNA check. TRBV21-1 is assigned pseudogene status. The CDR3 DNA reads as TGTGCCAGCAGCAAGGGACAGGCGGTTGAGCAGTTCTTC. This sequence encodes CASSKGQAVEQFF.